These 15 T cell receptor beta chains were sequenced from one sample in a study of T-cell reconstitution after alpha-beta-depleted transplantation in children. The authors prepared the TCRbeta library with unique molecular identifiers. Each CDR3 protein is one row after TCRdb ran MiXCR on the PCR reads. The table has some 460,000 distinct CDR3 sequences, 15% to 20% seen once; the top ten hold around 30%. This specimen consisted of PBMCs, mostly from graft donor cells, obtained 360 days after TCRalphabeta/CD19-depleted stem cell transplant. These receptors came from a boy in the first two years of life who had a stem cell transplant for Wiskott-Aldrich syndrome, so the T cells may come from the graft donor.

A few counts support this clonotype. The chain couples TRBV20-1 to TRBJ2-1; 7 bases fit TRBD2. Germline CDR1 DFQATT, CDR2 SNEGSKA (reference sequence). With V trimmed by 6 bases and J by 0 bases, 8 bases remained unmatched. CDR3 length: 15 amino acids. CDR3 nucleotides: TGCAGTGCCGCCTCACTAGCGCTCTCCTACAATGAGCAGTTCTTC. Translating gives CSAASLALSYNEQFF.

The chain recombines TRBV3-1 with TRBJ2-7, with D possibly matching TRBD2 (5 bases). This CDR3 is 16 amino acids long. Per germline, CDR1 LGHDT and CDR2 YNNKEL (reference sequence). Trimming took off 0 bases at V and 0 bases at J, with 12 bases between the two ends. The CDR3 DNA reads TGTGCCAGCAGCCAAGATGGAGGCAGACCCTCCTACGAGCAGTACTTC. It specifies CASSQDGGRPSYEQYF.

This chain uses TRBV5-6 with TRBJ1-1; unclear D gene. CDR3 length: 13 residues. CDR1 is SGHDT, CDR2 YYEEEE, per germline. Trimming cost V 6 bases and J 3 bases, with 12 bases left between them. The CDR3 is CASTKGFDTEAFF. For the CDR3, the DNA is TGTGCCAGCACAAAGGGTTTCGACACTGAAGCTTTCTTT.

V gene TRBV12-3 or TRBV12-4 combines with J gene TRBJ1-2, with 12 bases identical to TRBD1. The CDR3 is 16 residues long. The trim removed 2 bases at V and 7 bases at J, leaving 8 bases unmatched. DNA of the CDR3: TGTGCCAGCAGTTTAAAGGGGACAGGGGGCGGACGTGGCTACACCTTC. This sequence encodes CASSLKGTGGGRGYTF.

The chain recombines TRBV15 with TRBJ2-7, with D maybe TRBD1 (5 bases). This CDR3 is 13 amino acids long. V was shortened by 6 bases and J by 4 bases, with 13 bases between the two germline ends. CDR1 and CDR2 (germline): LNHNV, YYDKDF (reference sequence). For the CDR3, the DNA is TGTGCCACCAGAAGACAGAGAGATTACGAGCAGTACTTC. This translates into CATRRQRDYEQYF.

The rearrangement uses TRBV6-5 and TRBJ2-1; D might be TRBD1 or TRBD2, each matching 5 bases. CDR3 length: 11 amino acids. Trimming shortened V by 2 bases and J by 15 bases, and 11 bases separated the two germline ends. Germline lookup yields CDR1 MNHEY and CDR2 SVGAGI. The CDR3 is CASSYGAGLFF. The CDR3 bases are TGTGCCAGCAGTTACGGGGCGGGTCTGTTCTTC.

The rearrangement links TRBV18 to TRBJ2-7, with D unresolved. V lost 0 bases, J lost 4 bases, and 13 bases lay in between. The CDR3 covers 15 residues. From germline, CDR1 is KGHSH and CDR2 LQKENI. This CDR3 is CASSPPSNYQYEQYF. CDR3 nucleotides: TGTGCCAGCTCACCACCTAGCAACTACCAATACGAGCAGTACTTC.

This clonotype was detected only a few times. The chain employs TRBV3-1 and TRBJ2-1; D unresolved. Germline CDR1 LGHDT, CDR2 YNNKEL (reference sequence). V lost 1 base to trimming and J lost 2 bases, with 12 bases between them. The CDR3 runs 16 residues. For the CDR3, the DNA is TGTGCCAGCAGCCAAGTTACCGACGGGCCCTACAATGAGCAGTTCTTC. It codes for CASSQVTDGPYNEQFF.

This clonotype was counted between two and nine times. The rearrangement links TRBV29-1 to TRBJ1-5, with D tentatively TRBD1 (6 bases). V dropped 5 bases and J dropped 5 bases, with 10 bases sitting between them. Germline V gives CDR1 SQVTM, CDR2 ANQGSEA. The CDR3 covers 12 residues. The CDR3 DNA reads TGCAGCGTTCGGGACATTTATCAGCCCCAGCATTTT. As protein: CSVRDIYQPQHF.

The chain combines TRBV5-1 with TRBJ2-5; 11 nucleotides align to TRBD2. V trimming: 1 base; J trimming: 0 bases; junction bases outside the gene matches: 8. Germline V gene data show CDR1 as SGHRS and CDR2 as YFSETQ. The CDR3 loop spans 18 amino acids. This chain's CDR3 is CASSLRTSGSEYQETQYF. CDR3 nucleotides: TGCGCCAGCAGCTTGAGGACTAGCGGGTCGGAGTACCAAGAGACCCAGTACTTC.

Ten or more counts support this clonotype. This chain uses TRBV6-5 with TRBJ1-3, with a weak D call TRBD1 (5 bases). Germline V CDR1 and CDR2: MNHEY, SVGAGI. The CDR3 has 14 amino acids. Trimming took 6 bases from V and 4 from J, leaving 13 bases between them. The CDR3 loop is CASSQPGPGNTIYF. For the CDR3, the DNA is TGTGCCAGCAGCCAACCAGGGCCCGGAAACACCATATATTTT.

CDR3 DNA: TGCGCCAGCAGCTTGGATCCGATACCGGCTCATAGCTCCTACAATGAGCAGTTCTTC. Its translation: CASSLDPIPAHSSYNEQFF. This chain links TRBV5-1 with TRBJ2-1; D uncertain. The length of the CDR3 is 19 residues. The V end lost 0 bases, the J end lost 0 bases, and 19 bases lay between the germline ends. From germline, CDR1 is SGHRS and CDR2 YFSETQ.

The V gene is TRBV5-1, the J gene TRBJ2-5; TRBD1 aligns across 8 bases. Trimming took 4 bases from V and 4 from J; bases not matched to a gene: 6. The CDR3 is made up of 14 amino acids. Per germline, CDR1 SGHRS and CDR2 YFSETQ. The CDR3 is CASSVIQGGETQYF. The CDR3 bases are TGCGCCAGCAGCGTAATACAGGGGGGAGAGACCCAGTACTTC. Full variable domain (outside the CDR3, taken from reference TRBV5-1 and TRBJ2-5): KAGVTQTPRYLIKTRGQQVTLSCSPISGHRSVSWYQQTPGQGLQFLFEYFSETQRNKGNFPGRFSGRQFSNSRSEMNVSTLELGDSALYLCASSVIQGGETQYFGPGTRLLVL.

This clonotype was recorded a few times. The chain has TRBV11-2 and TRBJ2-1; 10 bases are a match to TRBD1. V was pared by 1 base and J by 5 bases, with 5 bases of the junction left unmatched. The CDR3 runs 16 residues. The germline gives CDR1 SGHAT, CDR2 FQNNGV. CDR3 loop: CASSLAPGQGNNEQFF. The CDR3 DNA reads TGTGCCAGCAGCTTAGCCCCGGGACAGGGGAACAATGAGCAGTTCTTC.

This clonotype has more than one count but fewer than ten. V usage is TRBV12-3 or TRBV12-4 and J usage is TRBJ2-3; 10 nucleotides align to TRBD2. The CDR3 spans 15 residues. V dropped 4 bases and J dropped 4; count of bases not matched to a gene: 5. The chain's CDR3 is CASSWTSGVPDTQYF. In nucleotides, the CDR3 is TGTGCCAGCAGTTGGACTAGCGGTGTCCCAGATACGCAGTATTTT.